Listed below are T cell receptor beta chains from one sample, sequenced in a study of blood T cell repertoires in COVID-19. Profiled with immunoSEQ multiplex PCR; TCRdb holds only in-frame clones, not every one. In the table there are 150,000 or so clones, approximately 90% of which are singletons. The sequencing input was peripheral blood. The receptors shown here come from a man younger than 30 with acute or convalescent COVID-19. The conserved cysteine and the conserved F or W are not part of the CDR3 here.

TRBV7-8,TRBJ1-5,15,ASSPGQGALGNQPQH
TRBV7-9,TRBJ2-2,13,ASSPQGAMGGELF
TRBV12-3/TRBV12-4,TRBJ1-1,11,ASSLGTGAEAF
TRBV3-1/TRBV3-2,TRBJ2-3,13,ASSLAGGGTDTQY
TRBV2,TRBJ2-5,13,ASRLAGAKQETQY
TRBV7-9,TRBJ1-1,10,ASSPAVRGAF
TRBV5-1,TRBJ2-5,10,ASSLPSETQY
TRBV18,TRBJ2-5,13,ASSPPSQGGETQY
TRBV7-8,TRBJ1-2,13,ASSSRQGEGYGYT
TRBV18,TRBJ2-3,13,ASSSQGVPTDTQY
TRBV24-1,TRBJ2-1,14,ATSDPTGGGYNEQF
TRBV2,TRBJ2-1,16,ASTRNQQSYTLYNEQF
TRBV5-1,TRBJ2-5,12,ASSYTDRLETQY
TRBV30,TRBJ1-2,12,AWSTGQGVTGYT
TRBV27,TRBJ1-2,11,ASSLSGQGSYT
TRBV18,TRBJ1-6,12,ASSLSSYNSPLH
TRBV4-1,TRBJ2-1,15,ASSQDLAGGTYNEQF
TRBV18,TRBJ1-1,13,ASSPRAGTDTEAF
TRBV6-5,TRBJ2-2,14,ASSYSGTGRSGELF
TRBV13,TRBJ1-1,13,ASSLETGPNTEAF
TRBV28,TRBJ1-2,15,ASSLRIPRGSNYGYT
TRBV5-1,TRBJ2-5,11,ASSQQGAETQY
TRBV11-2,TRBJ1-1,12,ASSWATQNTEAF
TRBV7-9,TRBJ2-5,17,ASSVISPGLAGGGETQY
TRBV5-8,TRBJ1-1,13,ASSSRGQVNTEAF
TRBV5-1,TRBJ1-2,12,ASSRTGENYGYT
TRBV2,TRBJ1-2,10,AGSQGAVSYT
TRBV7-9,TRBJ1-1,10,ASSFYNSGSF
TRBV19,TRBJ1-5,13,ASSEQGISNQPQH
TRBV3-1/TRBV3-2,TRBJ1-1,10,ASSLQDTEAF
TRBV30,TRBJ2-2,14,AWSAPGGGGFGELF
TRBV7-8,TRBJ1-5,12,ASAAGRGVQPQH
TRBV12-3/TRBV12-4,TRBJ2-1,11,ASSSTGISGEF
TRBV7-9,TRBJ2-5,15,ASRPSAATRVGETQY
TRBV30,TRBJ1-2,12,AWGASGVIYGYT
TRBV29-1,TRBJ2-5,11,SVPRTGGETQY
TRBV5-1,TRBJ2-3,17,ASRAHHLNRLIHTDTQY
TRBV28,TRBJ1-4,12,ASRPGTGGLKLF
TRBV27,TRBJ2-3,13,ASTFRTASTDTQY